These 30 T cell receptor beta chains share one sample of origin, sequenced in a study of cytomegalovirus exposure and HLA in healthy donors. In the PCR, 60 Vbeta and 13 Jbeta primers were used. Profiled with immunoSEQ multiplex PCR; TCRdb holds only in-frame clones, not every one. The sample has tens of thousands of clones, about 80% seen once. Sequencing was performed on PBMCs. These receptors came from a woman aged 40 to 50 in good health and CMV-seronegative.

The CDR3 region is CASSRSGWPAYNEQFF. Here the CDR3 DNA reads TGTGCCAGCTCACGAAGCGGGTGGCCCGCGTACAATGAGCAGTTCTTC. The chain combines TRBV18 with TRBJ2-1; maybe TRBD2 (6 bases). Between the trimmed V and J ends, which lost 4 bases and 4 bases, there was a span of 17 bases. The CDR3 has 16 residues. CDR1 and CDR2 (germline): KGHSH, LQKENI.

The rearrangement uses TRBV27 and TRBJ2-1, with D possibly matching TRBD2 (6 bases). The CDR3 extends over 16 amino acids. V was clipped by 0 bases and J by 4 bases, with 13 bases between them. The V gene's germline CDR1 is MNHEY and CDR2 SMNVEV (reference sequence). The CDR3 nucleotides read TGTGCCAGCAGTTTATCTAGCGGAGAAACTTACAATGAGCAGTTCTTC. It codes for CASSLSSGETYNEQFF.

The genes are TRBV7-2 and TRBJ2-3, with TRBD1 as a possible D gene (5 bases). The CDR3 is made up of 14 amino acids. Germline CDR1 and CDR2: SGHTA and FQGNSA. The V gene lost 2 bases and the J gene lost 5 bases, with 11 bases spanning the gap. The chain's CDR3 is CASSLRGLLDTQYF. In nucleotides, the CDR3 is TGTGCCAGCAGCTTAAGGGGCCTCCTAGATACGCAGTATTTT.

The chain recombines TRBV18 with TRBJ1-5; 7 nucleotides match TRBD1. The CDR3 is 14 amino acids. In germline, CDR1 is KGHSH, CDR2 LQKENI. J gave up 4 bases and V 6 bases, and 6 bases lay outside the gene matches. In nucleotides, the CDR3 is TGTGCCAGCTCGTCCTCGGACAGGAATCAGCCCCAGCATTTT. It specifies CASSSSDRNQPQHF.

This clone was counted once. CDR3 residues: CASRGTGGNYEQYF. In DNA, the CDR3 is TGTGCCAGCAGGGGGACAGGGGGCAACTACGAGCAGTACTTC. The chain links TRBV27 to TRBJ2-7; 12 bases are a match to TRBD1. Germline V gives CDR1 MNHEY, CDR2 SMNVEV (reference sequence). This CDR3 region has 14 residues. V shed 6 bases, J shed 3 bases, and the junction held 3 bases outside the gene matches.

This chain connects TRBV28 to TRBJ1-5; D gene uncertain. Deletions cut 6 bases from V and 3 bases from J, with 6 bases between. The CDR3 length is 12 residues. CDR1 is MDHEN, CDR2 SYDVKM, per germline. The CDR3 coding sequence is TGTGCCAGCAGCTTTTCCAATCAGCCCCAGCATTTT. Residues: CASSFSNQPQHF.

This chain connects TRBV18 to TRBJ2-3, with 10 bases lining up with TRBD2. CDR1 is KGHSH and CDR2 is LQKENI in the germline V gene. The V gene end was trimmed by 4 bases and the J gene end by 3 bases; junction bases not matched to a gene: 7. The CDR3 contains 16 residues. The CDR3 DNA reads as TGTGCCAGCTCACGCCAGACTAGCGGGTGGACAGATACGCAGTATTTT. It specifies CASSRQTSGWTDTQYF.

This rearrangement joins TRBV19 to TRBJ1-1; D gene unclear. The V gene's germline CDR1 is LNHDA and CDR2 SQIVND (reference sequence). The length of the CDR3 is 12 residues. V lost 5 bases to trimming and J lost 8 bases, with 12 bases between them. CDR3: CASSSRNAEAFF. CDR3 in DNA: TGTGCCAGTAGTTCGAGAAATGCGGAAGCTTTCTTT.

This clone was seen only once. This chain connects TRBV9 to TRBJ2-3; 8 bases align to TRBD2. With V trimmed by 1 base and J by 1 base, 11 bases remained unmatched. CDR1 is SGDLS and CDR2 is YYNGEE in the germline V gene. The CDR3 length is 18 residues. CDR3 bases: TGTGCCAGCAGCGTAAAAAGCGGGAGAGACCCCCGCACAGATACGCAGTATTTT. Protein: CASSVKSGRDPRTDTQYF. The complete variable domain, with remaining parts taken from reference TRBV9 and TRBJ2-3, reads DSGVTQTPKHLITATGQRVTLRCSPRSGDLSVYWYQQSLDQGLQFLIQYYNGEERAKGNILERFSAQQFPDLHSELNLSSLELGDSALYFCASSVKSGRDPRTDTQYFGPGTRLTVL.

Concerning this clone itself: Germline is not matched at one junction end, which may reflect a read error. V is TRBV7-7 and J is TRBJ2-1; 11 nucleotides align to TRBD2. CDR3 size: 16 residues. CDR1 SSHAT and CDR2 FNYEAQ come from the germline V gene (reference sequence). DNA of the CDR3: TGTGCTAGCAGCTTAGGGACTAGCGGCTCCTACAATGAGCAGTTCTTC. Translation: CASSLGTSGSYNEQFF.

V and J are TRBV5-4 and TRBJ2-1, with 7 bases identical to TRBD2. Germline V gene data show CDR1 as SGHNT and CDR2 as YYREEE (reference sequence). The CDR3 is 16 amino acids. Trimming removed 0 bases from V and 6 bases from J; junction bases left unmatched: 9. This CDR3 reads CASSLGRISSGNEQFF. CDR3 nucleotide sequence: TGTGCCAGCAGCTTGGGGAGGATATCTAGCGGCAATGAGCAGTTCTTC.

The chain carries TRBV7-8 and TRBJ1-2; tentatively, D is TRBD1 (5 bases). Germline V gene lookup returns CDR1 SGHVS and CDR2 FQNEAQ. The CDR3 extends over 15 amino acids. V gave up 2 bases and J gave up 4 bases, with 14 bases separating them. CDR3 coding DNA: TGTGCCAGCAGCTTATCCGTAGGGGCTAGCTATGGCTACACCTTC. Translated, it gives CASSLSVGASYGYTF.

The chain has TRBV4-1 and TRBJ2-7; 8 bases align to TRBD1. V trimming: 2 bases; J trimming: 6 bases; junction bases outside the gene matches: 3. Germline V gene data show CDR1 as MGHRA and CDR2 as YSYEKL. The CDR3 covers 13 residues. CDR3 DNA sequence: TGCGCCAGCAGCCAACCGGACAGGGCCGAGCAGTACTTC. This translates into CASSQPDRAEQYF.

This clone appeared a single time. The chain is built from TRBV19 and TRBJ1-3; 8 bases are a match to TRBD1. Germline CDR1 is LNHDA and CDR2 is SQIVND (reference sequence). Losses at the gene ends were 4 bases for V and 3 bases for J; bases not matched to a gene: 5. The CDR3 consists of 15 residues. The CDR3 here is CASSTPTGDGNTIYF. CDR3 bases: TGTGCCAGTAGTACACCGACAGGGGATGGAAACACCATATATTTT. The full variable domain, with the rest looked up from reference TRBV19 and TRBJ1-3, is DGGITQSPKYLFRKEGQNVTLSCEQNLNHDAMYWYRQDPGQGLRLIYYSQIVNDFQKGDIAEGYSVSREKKESFPLTVTSAQKNPTAFYLCASSTPTGDGNTIYFGEGSWLTVV.

The chain is built from TRBV6-5 and TRBJ1-2, with 9 bases aligning to TRBD1. Germline V gene data show CDR1 as MNHEY and CDR2 as SVGAGI. The trim removed 5 bases at V and 2 bases at J, leaving 6 bases unmatched. This CDR3 is 15 amino acids long. CDR3 in DNA: TGTGCCAGCAGTGGGACAGGGTCAGTAAACTATGGCTACACCTTC. Translated: CASSGTGSVNYGYTF.

This chain links TRBV27 with TRBJ1-2; tentative D call: TRBD1 (5 bases). This CDR3 has 14 amino acids. Trimming cost V 0 bases and J 4 bases, with 9 bases left between them. Germline values: CDR1 MNHEY, CDR2 SMNVEV (reference sequence). The CDR3 DNA reads as TGTGCCAGCAGTTTATCAACGGGGGGCTATGGCTACACCTTC. It yields the protein CASSLSTGGYGYTF.

J is TRBJ1-2 and V is TRBV28, with a possible D match to TRBD1 (6 bases). Germline V CDR1 and CDR2: MDHEN, SYDVKM. The CDR3 is 14 residues long. The V gene lost 1 base and the J gene lost 4 bases, with 10 bases spanning the gap. The CDR3 reads CASSLYGGLYGYTF. The CDR3, as DNA: TGTGCCAGCAGTTTATACGGGGGGCTCTATGGCTACACCTTC.

The CDR3 DNA reads as TGCGCCAGCAGCCAAGACGGGGGGCGGGGAGGCTACACCTTC. This codes for CASSQDGGRGGYTF. The V call is TRBV4-3, the J call TRBJ1-2; D might be TRBD1 (6 bases). CDR1 is LGHNA, CDR2 YSLEER, per germline. V dropped 0 bases and J dropped 8 bases, with 13 bases sitting between them. The CDR3 totals 14 residues.

The chain combines TRBV19 with TRBJ2-6; D call uncertain. CDR1 is LNHDA and CDR2 is SQIVND in the germline V gene (reference sequence). V was cut by 3 bases and J by 1 base, with 7 bases left in between. This CDR3 has 15 amino acids. CDR3 coding DNA: TGTGCCAGTAGTATTCCCGGGTCTGGGGCCAACGTCCTGACTTTC. Residues: CASSIPGSGANVLTF.

This clone was counted between two and nine times. The rearrangement joins TRBV6-6 to TRBJ1-4, with D unresolved. Germline V CDR1 and CDR2: MNHNY, SVGAGI (reference sequence). Trimming pared 6 bases from V and 8 bases from J, leaving 10 bases between. The CDR3 contains 12 residues. The CDR3: CASRAKNEKLFF. For the CDR3, the DNA is TGTGCCAGCAGAGCGAAGAACGAAAAACTGTTTTTT.

This clone was seen only once. The chain uses TRBV6-5 and TRBJ2-5; 7 bases map to TRBD1. This CDR3 comprises 15 residues. The V segment lost 2 bases and the J segment 5 bases; nucleotides outside the gene matches: 8. From germline, CDR1 is MNHEY and CDR2 SVGAGI. The CDR3 DNA reads TGTGCCAGCAGTTACCGAAAGACAGGGAAGGAGACCCAGTACTTC. Translation: CASSYRKTGKETQYF.

The chain links TRBV19 to TRBJ2-7; D possibly corresponds to TRBD2 (6 bases). Germline CDR1 is LNHDA and CDR2 is SQIVND (reference sequence). The ends were cut back, 6 bases at V and 3 bases at J, with 18 bases in the middle. The CDR3 is made up of 15 amino acids. The CDR3 bases are TGTGCCAGTAGGACCAGAGATGGGGGAGGCTACGAGCAGTACTTC. Translating it yields CASRTRDGGGYEQYF.

The sample holds a few counts of this clone. This chain joins TRBV19 and TRBJ2-1, with D possibly matching TRBD2 (5 bases). Germline CDR1 is LNHDA and CDR2 is SQIVND (reference sequence). V was shortened by 5 bases and J by 10 bases, with 18 bases between the two germline ends. The CDR3 totals 14 residues. CDR3 in amino acids: CASSVIVASQEQFF. DNA for the CDR3: TGTGCCAGTAGTGTAATCGTCGCTAGCCAGGAGCAGTTCTTC. The complete variable domain, with remaining parts taken from reference TRBV19 and TRBJ2-1, reads DGGITQSPKYLFRKEGQNVTLSCEQNLNHDAMYWYRQDPGQGLRLIYYSQIVNDFQKGDIAEGYSVSREKKESFPLTVTSAQKNPTAFYLCASSVIVASQEQFFGPGTRLTVL.

This clone was recorded only once. This chain uses TRBV7-3 with TRBJ2-1; tentative D call: TRBD1 (5 bases). From germline, CDR1 is SGHTA and CDR2 FQGTGA. The CDR3 has 12 amino acids. V lost 5 bases to trimming and J lost 4 bases, with 6 bases between them. The DNA of the CDR3 is TGTGCCAGCAGCGGACAATACAATGAGCAGTTCTTC. This gives the protein CASSGQYNEQFF.

The chain carries TRBV28 and TRBJ1-1, with D maybe TRBD1 (6 bases). V was shortened by 6 bases and J by 6 bases, with 14 bases between the two germline ends. This CDR3 region has 13 residues. Germline CDR1 MDHEN, CDR2 SYDVKM. CDR3 bases: TGTGCCAGCAGGAAACAGGGCTACCCTGAAGCTTTCTTT. Amino acids: CASRKQGYPEAFF.

The chain is built from TRBV5-4 and TRBJ2-2, with TRBD2 matching 9 bases. The germline gives CDR1 SGHNT, CDR2 YYREEE (reference sequence). The V and J ends lost 4 bases and 8 bases, in that order; junction bases with no gene match: 9. The length of the CDR3 is 15 residues. The CDR3 bases are TGTGCCAGCAGCCCTGCTCTAGCGGGATATGGGGAGCTGTTTTTT. This sequence encodes CASSPALAGYGELFF.

This clone was found once. The chain has TRBV28 and TRBJ2-7; 10 bases are a match to TRBD2. The V gene's germline CDR1 is MDHEN and CDR2 SYDVKM. This CDR3 is built from 16 residues. The junction had 6 bases not matched to a gene; V was cut back by 2 bases and J by 2 bases. DNA of the CDR3: TGTGCCAGCAGTTTAGCCACGGGACTAGCGCCCTACGAGCAGTACTTC. Translation gives CASSLATGLAPYEQYF.

CDR3 bases: TGTGCCAGCAGCTTAGTGGGGGGGGAGACCCAGTACTTC. Its protein product is CASSLVGGETQYF. V gene TRBV7-2 combines with J gene TRBJ2-5, with 7 bases that match TRBD2. The CDR3 is made up of 13 amino acids. Germline values: CDR1 SGHTA, CDR2 FQGNSA. V lost 1 base, J lost 5 bases, and 1 base stayed unmatched.

In its sample, this clone was seen once. The chain links TRBV7-2 to TRBJ2-4; weak D call: TRBD2 (6 bases). Trimming left V 5 bases short and J 7 bases short, with 18 bases between. CDR1 SGHTA and CDR2 FQGNSA come from the germline V gene. The CDR3 covers 15 residues. CDR3 loop: CASSVKLAPTNIQYF. DNA of the CDR3: TGTGCCAGCAGCGTAAAACTAGCCCCGACGAACATTCAGTACTTC.

This clone has just one count. This chain connects TRBV28 to TRBJ1-4; 8 nucleotides line up with TRBD1. CDR1 is MDHEN, CDR2 SYDVKM, per germline. V was clipped by 4 bases and J by 7 bases; unmatched bases: 14. The CDR3 extends over 17 amino acids. CDR3 sequence (DNA): TGTGCCAGCAGTTCCCCCCGGGCGGACAGGGTGGGTGAAAAACTGTTTTTT. Translation: CASSSPRADRVGEKLFF.